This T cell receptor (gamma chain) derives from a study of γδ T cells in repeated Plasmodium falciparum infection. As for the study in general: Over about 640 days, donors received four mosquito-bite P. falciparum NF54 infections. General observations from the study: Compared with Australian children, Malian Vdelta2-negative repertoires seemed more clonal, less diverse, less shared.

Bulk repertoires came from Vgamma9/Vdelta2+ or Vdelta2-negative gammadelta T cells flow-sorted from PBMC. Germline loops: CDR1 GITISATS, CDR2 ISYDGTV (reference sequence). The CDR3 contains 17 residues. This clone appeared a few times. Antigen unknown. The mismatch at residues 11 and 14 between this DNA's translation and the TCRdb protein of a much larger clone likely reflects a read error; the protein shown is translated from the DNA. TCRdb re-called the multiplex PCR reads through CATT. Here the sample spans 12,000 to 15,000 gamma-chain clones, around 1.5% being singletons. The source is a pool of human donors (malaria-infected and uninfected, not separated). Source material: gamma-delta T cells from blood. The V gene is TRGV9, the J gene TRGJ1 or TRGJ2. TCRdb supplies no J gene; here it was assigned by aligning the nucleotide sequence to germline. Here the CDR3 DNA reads TGTGCCTTGTGGGACCCCACCCAAAAGGGTGCAAATTATAGGAAACTCTTT. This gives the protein CALWDPTQKGANYRKLF.